This T cell receptor (beta chain) was identified in a study of PD-1 blockade in classical Hodgkin lymphoma. As for the study in general: Once every 2 weeks, patients received intravenous nivolumab at 3 mg/kg. Whole-study results and caveats: Exclusion applied to patients who initiated nivolumab less than 1 year following ASCT. Reported baseline diversity: healthy donors highest, relapsed/refractory patients lowest.

The CDR3 length is 17 residues. The J segment lost 0 bases and the V segment lost 6 bases, leaving 10 bases of the junction unmatched. Germline assignment: CDR1 MNHEY and CDR2 SMNVEV (reference sequence). As to this clone: Its antigen is as yet unknown.

Time point noted: cycle 4 day 1 (C4D1), after five to seven weeks of nivolumab. Following autologous stem cell transplantation, relapse occurred in every patient, and exposure to brentuximab vedotin varied. The repertoire was sequenced with immunoSEQ multiplex PCR; TCRdb's copy has only in-frame clones and lacks some. The sample lists around 35,000 clones, approximately 65% occurring once. The rearrangement uses TRBV27 and TRBJ1-5, with 8 nucleotides matching TRBD1. This sequence originates from a human donor with classical Hodgkin lymphoma. Sequencing was performed on peripheral blood mononuclear cells (PBMCs), taken before the fourth cycle of nivolumab. The CDR3 protein is CASSSLTGAYSNQPQHF. Written as DNA, the CDR3 is TGTGCCAGCAGCTCGTTGACAGGGGCCTATAGCAATCAGCCCCAGCATTTT.